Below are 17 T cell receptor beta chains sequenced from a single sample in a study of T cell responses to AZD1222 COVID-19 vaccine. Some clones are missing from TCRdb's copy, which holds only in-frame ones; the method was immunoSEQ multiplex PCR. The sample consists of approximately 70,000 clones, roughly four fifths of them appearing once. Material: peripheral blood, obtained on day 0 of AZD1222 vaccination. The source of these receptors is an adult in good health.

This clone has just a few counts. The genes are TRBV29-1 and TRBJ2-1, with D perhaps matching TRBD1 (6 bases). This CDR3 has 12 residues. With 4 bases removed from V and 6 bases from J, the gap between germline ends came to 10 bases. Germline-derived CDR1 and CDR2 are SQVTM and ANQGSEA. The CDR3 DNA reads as TGCAGCGTTGCCTCAGGGGTCAATGAGCAGTTCTTC. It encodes CSVASGVNEQFF.

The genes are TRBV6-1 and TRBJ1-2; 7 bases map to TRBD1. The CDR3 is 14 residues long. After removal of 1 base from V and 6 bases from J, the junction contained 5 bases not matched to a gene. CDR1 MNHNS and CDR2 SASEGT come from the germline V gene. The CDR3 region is CASSEVAGGHGYTF. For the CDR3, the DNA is TGTGCCAGCAGTGAAGTGGCAGGGGGGCATGGCTACACCTTC.

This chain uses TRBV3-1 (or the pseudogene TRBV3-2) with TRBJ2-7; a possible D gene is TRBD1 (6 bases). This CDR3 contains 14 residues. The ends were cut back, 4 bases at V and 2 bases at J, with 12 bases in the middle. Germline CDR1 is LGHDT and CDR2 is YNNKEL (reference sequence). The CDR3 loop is CASSPSGQTYEQYF. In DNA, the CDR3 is TGTGCCAGCAGCCCCTCCGGACAGACCTACGAGCAGTACTTC.

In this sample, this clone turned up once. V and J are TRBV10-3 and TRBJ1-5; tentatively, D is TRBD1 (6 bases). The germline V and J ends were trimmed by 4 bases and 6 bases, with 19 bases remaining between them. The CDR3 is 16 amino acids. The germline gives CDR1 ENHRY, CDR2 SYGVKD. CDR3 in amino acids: CAISGTGQPLSQPQHF. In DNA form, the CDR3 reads TGTGCCATCAGTGGAACTGGACAGCCGTTAAGTCAGCCCCAGCATTTT.

DNA of the CDR3: TGTGCCAGCAGCCTGGACAGGAACTCCTACGAGCAGTACTTC. Protein: CASSLDRNSYEQYF. The chain joins TRBV7-2 to TRBJ2-7; 7 nucleotides line up with TRBD1. The junction had 4 bases not matched to a gene; V was cut back by 5 bases and J by 0 bases. CDR3 length: 14 residues. CDR1 is SGHTA and CDR2 is FQGNSA in the germline V gene.

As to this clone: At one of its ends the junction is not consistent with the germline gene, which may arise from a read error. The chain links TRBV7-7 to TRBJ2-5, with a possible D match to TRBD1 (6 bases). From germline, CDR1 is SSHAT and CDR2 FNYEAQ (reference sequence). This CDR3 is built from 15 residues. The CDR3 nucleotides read TGTGCTAGCAGCCTTGCAGGGGTATCGGGGGAGACCCAGTACTTC. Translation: CASSLAGVSGETQYF.

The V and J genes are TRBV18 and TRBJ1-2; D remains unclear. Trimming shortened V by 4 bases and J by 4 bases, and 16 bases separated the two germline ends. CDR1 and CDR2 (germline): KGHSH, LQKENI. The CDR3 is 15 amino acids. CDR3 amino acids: CASSRAASRPYGYTF. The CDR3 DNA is TGTGCCAGCTCACGGGCAGCTTCACGACCCTATGGCTACACCTTC.

The CDR3 protein is CASGTGDNYEQYF. The CDR3 nucleotides read TGCGCCAGCGGCACAGGGGACAACTACGAGCAGTACTTC. The chain is built from TRBV5-1 and TRBJ2-7; 7 nucleotides agree with TRBD1. V lost 7 bases to trimming and J lost 3 bases; unmatched junction nucleotides: 7. CDR3 length: 13 amino acids. Germline loops: CDR1 SGHRS, CDR2 YFSETQ.

The DNA for the CDR3 is TGTGCCTGGAGTGTACGACACCAGAGCTCTGGAAACACCATATATTTT. It encodes CAWSVRHQSSGNTIYF. The rearrangement joins TRBV30 to TRBJ1-3; no clear D. V was shortened by 0 bases and J by 0 bases, with 12 bases between the two germline ends. The germline V gene has CDR1 GTSNPN and CDR2 SVGIG (reference sequence). The CDR3 extends over 16 amino acids.

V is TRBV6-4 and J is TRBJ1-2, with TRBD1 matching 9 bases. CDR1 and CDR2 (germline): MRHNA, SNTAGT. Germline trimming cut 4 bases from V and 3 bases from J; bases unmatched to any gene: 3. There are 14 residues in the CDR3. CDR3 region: CASSVGQGDYGYTF. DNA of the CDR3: TGTGCCAGCAGTGTGGGACAGGGAGACTATGGCTACACCTTC.

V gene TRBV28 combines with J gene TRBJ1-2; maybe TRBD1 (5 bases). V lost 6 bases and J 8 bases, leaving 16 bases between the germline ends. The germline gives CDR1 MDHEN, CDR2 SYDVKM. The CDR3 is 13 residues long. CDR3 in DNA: TGTGCCAGCAGGACGGGGGTCCGGCTCGGCTACACCTTC. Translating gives CASRTGVRLGYTF.

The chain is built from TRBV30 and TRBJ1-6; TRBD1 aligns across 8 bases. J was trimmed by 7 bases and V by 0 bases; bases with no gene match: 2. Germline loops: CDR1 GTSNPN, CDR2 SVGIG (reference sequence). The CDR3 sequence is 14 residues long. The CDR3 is CAWSVAGGNSPLHF. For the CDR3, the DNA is TGTGCCTGGAGTGTAGCAGGGGGCAATTCACCCCTCCACTTT.

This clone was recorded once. This chain's CDR3 is CASSPEGQTYNEQFF. The DNA of the CDR3 is TGTGCCAGCAGCCCCGAGGGGCAGACCTACAATGAGCAGTTCTTC. This rearrangement joins TRBV9 to TRBJ2-1; D may match TRBD1 or TRBD2 (5 bases each). The V and J ends lost 4 bases and 2 bases respectively, with 13 bases between them. The germline V gene has CDR1 SGDLS and CDR2 YYNGEE. The CDR3 is 15 residues long.

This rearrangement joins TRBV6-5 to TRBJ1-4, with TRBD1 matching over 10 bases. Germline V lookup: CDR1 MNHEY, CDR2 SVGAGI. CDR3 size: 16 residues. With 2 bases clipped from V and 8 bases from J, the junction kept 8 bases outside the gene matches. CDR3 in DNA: TGTGCCAGCAGTTACGCGAGAGGGACAGGGGTGGAAAAACTGTTTTTT. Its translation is CASSYARGTGVEKLFF.

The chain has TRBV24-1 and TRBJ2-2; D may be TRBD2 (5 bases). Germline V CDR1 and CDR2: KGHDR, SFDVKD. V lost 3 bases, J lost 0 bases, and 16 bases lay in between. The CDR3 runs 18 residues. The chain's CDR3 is CATSDPLLTGTNTGELFF. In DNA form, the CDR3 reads TGTGCCACCAGTGATCCCCTCCTTACGGGGACGAACACCGGGGAGCTGTTTTTT.

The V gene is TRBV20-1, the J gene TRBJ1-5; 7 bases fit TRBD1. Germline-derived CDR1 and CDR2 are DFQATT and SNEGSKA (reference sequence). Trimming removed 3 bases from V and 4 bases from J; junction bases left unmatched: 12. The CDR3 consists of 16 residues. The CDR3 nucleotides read TGCAGTGCTAGTCGGAACAGGGGTATAGGAAATCAGCCCCAGCATTTT. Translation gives CSASRNRGIGNQPQHF.

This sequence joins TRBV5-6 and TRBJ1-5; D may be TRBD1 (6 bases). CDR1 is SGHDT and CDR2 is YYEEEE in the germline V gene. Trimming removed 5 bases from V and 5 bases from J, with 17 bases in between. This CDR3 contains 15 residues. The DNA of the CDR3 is TGTGCCAGCAGTCGGACCGGGACACCTGATCAGCCCCAGCATTTT. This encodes CASSRTGTPDQPQHF. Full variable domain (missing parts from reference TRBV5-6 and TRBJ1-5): DAGVTQSPTHLIKTRGQQVTLRCSPKSGHDTVSWYQQALGQGPQFIFQYYEEEERQRGNFPDRFSGHQFPNYSSELNVNALLLGDSALYLCASSRTGTPDQPQHFGDGTRLSIL.